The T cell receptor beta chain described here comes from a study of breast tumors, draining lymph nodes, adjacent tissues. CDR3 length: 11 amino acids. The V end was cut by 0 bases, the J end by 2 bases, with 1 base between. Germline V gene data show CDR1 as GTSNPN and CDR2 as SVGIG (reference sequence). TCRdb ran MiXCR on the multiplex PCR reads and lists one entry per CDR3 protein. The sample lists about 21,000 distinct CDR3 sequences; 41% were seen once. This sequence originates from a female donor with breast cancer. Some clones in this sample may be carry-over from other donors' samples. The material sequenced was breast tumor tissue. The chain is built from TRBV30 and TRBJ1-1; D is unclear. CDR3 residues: CAWSVNTEAFF. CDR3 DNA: TGTGCCTGGAGTGTTAACACTGAAGCTTTCTTT.